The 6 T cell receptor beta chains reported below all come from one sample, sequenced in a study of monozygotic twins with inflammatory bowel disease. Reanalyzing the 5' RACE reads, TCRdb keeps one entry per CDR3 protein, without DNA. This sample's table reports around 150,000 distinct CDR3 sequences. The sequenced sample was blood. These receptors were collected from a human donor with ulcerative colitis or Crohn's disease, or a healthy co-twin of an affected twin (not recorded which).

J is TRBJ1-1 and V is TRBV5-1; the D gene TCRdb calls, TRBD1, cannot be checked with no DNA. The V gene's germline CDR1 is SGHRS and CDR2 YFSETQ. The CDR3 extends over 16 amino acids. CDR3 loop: CASSLSQGEGITEAFF.

CDR3 in amino acids: CASSFPDGGGPHRTIYF. This chain links TRBV5-4 with TRBJ1-3; lacking DNA, the TRBD1 call made by TCRdb goes unchecked. CDR1 and CDR2 (germline): SGHNT, YYREEE (reference sequence). The CDR3 spans 17 residues.

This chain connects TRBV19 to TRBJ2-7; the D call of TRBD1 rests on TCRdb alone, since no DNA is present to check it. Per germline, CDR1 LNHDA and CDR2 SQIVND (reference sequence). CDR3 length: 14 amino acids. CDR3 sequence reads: CASSVRDREDEQYF.

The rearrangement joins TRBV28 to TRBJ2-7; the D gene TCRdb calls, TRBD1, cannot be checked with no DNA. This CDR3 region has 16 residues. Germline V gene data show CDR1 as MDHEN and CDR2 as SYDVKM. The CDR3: CASSLRGDRFSYEQYF.

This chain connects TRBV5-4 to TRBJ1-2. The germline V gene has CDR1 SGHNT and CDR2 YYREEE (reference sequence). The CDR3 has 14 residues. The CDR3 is CASSLVSASGGYTF.

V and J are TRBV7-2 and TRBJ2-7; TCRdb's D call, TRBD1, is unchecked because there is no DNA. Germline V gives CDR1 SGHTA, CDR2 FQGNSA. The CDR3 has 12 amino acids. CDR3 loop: CASSSRTSEQYF.